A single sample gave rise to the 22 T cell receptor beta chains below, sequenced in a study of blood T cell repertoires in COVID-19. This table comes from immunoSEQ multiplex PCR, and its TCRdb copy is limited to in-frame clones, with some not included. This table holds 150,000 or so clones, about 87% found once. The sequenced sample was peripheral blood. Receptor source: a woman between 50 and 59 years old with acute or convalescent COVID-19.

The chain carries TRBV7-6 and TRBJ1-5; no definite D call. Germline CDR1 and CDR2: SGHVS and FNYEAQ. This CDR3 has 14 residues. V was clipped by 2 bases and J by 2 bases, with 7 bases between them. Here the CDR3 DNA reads TGTGCCAGCAGCTTACAGGAGGGCAATCAGCCCCAGCATTTT. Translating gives CASSLQEGNQPQHF.

The CDR3 nucleotides are TGTGCCAGCAGCTCTTTAGGGAGTTCGTACGAGCAGTACTTC. Encoded protein: CASSSLGSSYEQYF. V usage is TRBV7-9 and J usage is TRBJ2-7; D possibly corresponds to TRBD2 (5 bases). The germline V gene has CDR1 SEHNR and CDR2 FQNEAQ (reference sequence). Trimming left V 4 bases short and J 4 bases short, with 14 bases between. CDR3 length: 14 amino acids.

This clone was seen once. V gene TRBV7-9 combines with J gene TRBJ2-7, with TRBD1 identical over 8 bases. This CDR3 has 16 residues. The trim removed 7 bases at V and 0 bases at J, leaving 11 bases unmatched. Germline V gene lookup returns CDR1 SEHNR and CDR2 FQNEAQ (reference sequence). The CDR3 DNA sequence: TGTGCCAGCACCCGAGGGGGGACAGGATCCTCCTACGAGCAGTACTTC. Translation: CASTRGGTGSSYEQYF. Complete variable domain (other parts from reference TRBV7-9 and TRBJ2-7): DTGVSQNPRHKITKRGQNVTFRCDPISEHNRLYWYRQTLGQGPEFLTYFQNEAQLEKSRLLSDRFSAERPKGSFSTLEIQRTEQGDSAMYLCASTRGGTGSSYEQYFGPGTRLTVT.

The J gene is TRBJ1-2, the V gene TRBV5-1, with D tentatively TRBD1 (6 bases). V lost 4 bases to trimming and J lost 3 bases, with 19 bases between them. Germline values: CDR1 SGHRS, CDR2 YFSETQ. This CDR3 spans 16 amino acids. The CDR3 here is CASSPEGSTGYYGYTF. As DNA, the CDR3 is TGCGCCAGCAGCCCTGAAGGATCGACAGGTTACTATGGCTACACCTTC.

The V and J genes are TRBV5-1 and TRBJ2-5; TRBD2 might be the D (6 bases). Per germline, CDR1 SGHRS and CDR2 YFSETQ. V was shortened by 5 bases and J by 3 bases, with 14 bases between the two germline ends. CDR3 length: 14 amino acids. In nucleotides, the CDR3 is TGCGCCAGCAGTTCTACGACTAGAAAAGAGACCCAGTACTTC. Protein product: CASSSTTRKETQYF.

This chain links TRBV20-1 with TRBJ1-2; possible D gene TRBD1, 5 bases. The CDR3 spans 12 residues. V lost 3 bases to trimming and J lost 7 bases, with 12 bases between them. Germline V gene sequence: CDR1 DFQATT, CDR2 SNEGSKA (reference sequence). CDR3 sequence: CSASWGLPGYTF. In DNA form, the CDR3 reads TGCAGTGCTAGTTGGGGCTTACCTGGCTACACCTTC.

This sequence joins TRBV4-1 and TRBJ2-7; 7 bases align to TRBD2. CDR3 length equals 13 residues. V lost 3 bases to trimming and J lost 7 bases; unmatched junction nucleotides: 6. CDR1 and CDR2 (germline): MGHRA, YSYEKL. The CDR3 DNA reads TGCGCCAGCAGCCAGACACTAGCGTGGGAGCAGTACTTC. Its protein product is CASSQTLAWEQYF.

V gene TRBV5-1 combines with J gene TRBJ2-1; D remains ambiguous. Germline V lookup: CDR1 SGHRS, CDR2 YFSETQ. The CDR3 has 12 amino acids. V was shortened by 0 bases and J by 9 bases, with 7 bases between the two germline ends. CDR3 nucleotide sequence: TGCGCCAGCAGCTTGGCCAGAAGTGAGCAGTTCTTC. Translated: CASSLARSEQFF.

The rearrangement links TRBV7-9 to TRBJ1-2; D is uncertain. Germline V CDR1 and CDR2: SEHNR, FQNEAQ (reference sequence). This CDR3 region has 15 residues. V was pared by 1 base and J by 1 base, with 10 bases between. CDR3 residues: CASSLDPNINYGYTF. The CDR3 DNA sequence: TGTGCCAGCAGCTTAGACCCAAACATTAACTATGGCTACACCTTC.

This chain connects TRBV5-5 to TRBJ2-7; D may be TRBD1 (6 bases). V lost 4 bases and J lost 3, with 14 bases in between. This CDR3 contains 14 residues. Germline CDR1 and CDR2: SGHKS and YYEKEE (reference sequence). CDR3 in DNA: TGTGCCAGCAGCACGGACAGCAGATACTACGAGCAGTACTTC. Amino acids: CASSTDSRYYEQYF.

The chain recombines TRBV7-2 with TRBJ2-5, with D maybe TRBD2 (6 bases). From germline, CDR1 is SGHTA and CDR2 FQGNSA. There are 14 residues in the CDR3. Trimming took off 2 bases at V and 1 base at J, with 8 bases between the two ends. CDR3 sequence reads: CASSLMGGQETQYF. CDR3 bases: TGTGCCAGCAGCTTAATGGGGGGCCAAGAGACCCAGTACTTC. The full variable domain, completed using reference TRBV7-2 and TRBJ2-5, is GAGVSQSPSNKVTEKGKDVELRCDPISGHTALYWYRQSLGQGLEFLIYFQGNSAPDKSGLPSDRFSAERTGGSVSTLTIQRTQQEDSAVYLCASSLMGGQETQYFGPGTRLLVL.

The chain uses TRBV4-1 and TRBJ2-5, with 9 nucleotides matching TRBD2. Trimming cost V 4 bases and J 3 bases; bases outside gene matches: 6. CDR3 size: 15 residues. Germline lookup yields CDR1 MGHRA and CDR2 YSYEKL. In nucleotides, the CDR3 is TGCGCCAGCAGCCCATCGACTAGCGGAAAAGAGACCCAGTACTTC. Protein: CASSPSTSGKETQYF.

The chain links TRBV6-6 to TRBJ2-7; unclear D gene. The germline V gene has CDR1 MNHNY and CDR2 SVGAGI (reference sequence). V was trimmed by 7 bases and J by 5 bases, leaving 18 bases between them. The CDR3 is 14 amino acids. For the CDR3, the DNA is TGTGCCAGCACCCTAAGTCTGAGTTCCAACGAGCAGTACTTC. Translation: CASTLSLSSNEQYF.

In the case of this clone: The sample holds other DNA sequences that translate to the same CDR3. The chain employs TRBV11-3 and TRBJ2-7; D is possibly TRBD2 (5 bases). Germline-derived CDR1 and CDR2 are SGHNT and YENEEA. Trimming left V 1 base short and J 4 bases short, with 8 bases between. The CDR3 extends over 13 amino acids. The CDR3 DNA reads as TGTGCCAGCAGCTTAGGGTCGGGGTACGAGCAGTACTTC. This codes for CASSLGSGYEQYF. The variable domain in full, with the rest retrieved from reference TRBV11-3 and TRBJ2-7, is EAGVVQSPRYKIIEKKQPVAFWCNPISGHNTLYWYLQNLGQGPELLIRYENEEAVDDSQLPKDRFSAERLKGVDSTLKIQPAELGDSAVYLCASSLGSGYEQYFGPGTRLTVT.

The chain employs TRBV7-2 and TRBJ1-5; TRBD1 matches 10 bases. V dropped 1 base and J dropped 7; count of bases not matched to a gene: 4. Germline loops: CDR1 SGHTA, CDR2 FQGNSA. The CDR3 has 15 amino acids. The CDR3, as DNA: TGTGCCAGCAGCTTAGTGGACAGGGGGGCCCAGCCCCAGCATTTT. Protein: CASSLVDRGAQPQHF.

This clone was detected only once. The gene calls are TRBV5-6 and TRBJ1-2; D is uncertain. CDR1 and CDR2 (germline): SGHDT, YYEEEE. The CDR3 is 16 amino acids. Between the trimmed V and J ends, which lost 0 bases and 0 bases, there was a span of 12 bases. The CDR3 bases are TGTGCCAGCAGCTTGGTGGGTTGGCAGGCTAACTATGGCTACACCTTC. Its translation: CASSLVGWQANYGYTF.

The CDR3 spells CASSSGSEQYF. CDR3 DNA: TGTGCCAGCAGTTCGGGAAGCGAGCAGTACTTC. This chain uses TRBV25-1 with TRBJ2-7, with D maybe TRBD2 (5 bases). This CDR3 comprises 11 residues. Looked up from germline, CDR1 is MGHDK and CDR2 is SYGVNS. The V and J ends lost 5 bases and 6 bases respectively, with 8 bases between them.

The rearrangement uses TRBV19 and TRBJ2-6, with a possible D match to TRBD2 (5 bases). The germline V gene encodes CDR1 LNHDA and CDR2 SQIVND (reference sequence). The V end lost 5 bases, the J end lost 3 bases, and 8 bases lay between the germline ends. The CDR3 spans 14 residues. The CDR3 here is CASSRRDGANVLTF. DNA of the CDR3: TGTGCCAGTAGTCGCCGGGATGGGGCCAACGTCCTGACTTTC.

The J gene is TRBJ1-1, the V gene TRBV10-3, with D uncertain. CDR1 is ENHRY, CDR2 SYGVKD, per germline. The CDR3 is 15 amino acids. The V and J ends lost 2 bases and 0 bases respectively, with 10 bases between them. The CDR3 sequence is CAISEVGVMNTEAFF. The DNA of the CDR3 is TGTGCCATCAGTGAGGTCGGGGTGATGAACACTGAAGCTTTCTTT.

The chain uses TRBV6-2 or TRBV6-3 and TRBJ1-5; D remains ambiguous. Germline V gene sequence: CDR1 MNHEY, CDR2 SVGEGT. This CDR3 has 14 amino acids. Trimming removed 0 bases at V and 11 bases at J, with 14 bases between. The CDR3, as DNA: TGTGCCAGCAGTTACTCCGGGAGTCCTTCAGCCCAGCATTTT. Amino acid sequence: CASSYSGSPSAQHF.

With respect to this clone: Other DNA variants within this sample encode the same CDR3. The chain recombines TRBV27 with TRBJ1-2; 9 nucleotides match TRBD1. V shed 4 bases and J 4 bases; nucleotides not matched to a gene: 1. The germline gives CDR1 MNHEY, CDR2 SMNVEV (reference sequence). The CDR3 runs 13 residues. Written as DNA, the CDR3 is TGTGCCAGCAGTTCGACAGGGGGCTATGGCTACACCTTC. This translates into CASSSTGGYGYTF.

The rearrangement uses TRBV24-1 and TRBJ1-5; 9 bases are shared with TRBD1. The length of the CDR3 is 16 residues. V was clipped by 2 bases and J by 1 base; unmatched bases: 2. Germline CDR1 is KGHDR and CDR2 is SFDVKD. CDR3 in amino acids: CATSDSGQGSNQPQHF. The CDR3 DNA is TGTGCCACCAGTGATTCTGGACAGGGGAGCAATCAGCCCCAGCATTTT.